What follows are 12 T cell receptor beta chains derived from one specimen sequenced in a study of response to subunit inactivated influenza vaccine. Via MiXCR, TCRdb re-called the RT-PCR reads, giving one row per CDR3 protein. The sample includes roughly 780,000 distinct CDR3 sequences, 15% to 20% of them seen just once. The sequencing here drew on PBMCs from blood, taken approximately 5 days after vaccination. The receptor source for this set is a man aged 50 or older who received an inactivated influenza vaccine.

This clonotype was detected only a few times. J is TRBJ2-7 and V is TRBV2; D is undetermined. Germline CDR1 and CDR2: SNHLY and FYNNEI. V was pared by 7 bases and J by 0 bases, with 7 bases between. The CDR3 runs 12 residues. The CDR3 sequence is CASKAISYEQYF. Here the CDR3 DNA reads TGTGCCAGCAAAGCCATCTCCTACGAGCAGTACTTC. Complete variable domain (other parts from reference TRBV2 and TRBJ2-7): EPEVTQTPSHQVTQMGQEVILRCVPISNHLYFYWYRQILGQKVEFLVSFYNNEISEKSEIFDDQFSVERPDGSNFTLKIRSTKLEDSAMYFCASKAISYEQYFGPGTRLTVT.

This chain connects TRBV19 to TRBJ2-7; TRBD1 is a possible D gene (5 bases). Germline lookup yields CDR1 LNHDA and CDR2 SQIVND (reference sequence). V was pared by 3 bases and J by 1 base, with 13 bases between. This CDR3 has 15 amino acids. The CDR3 nucleotides are TGTGCCAGTAGTATGTGGGTAGGACAATCCTACGAGCAGTACTTC. Translation gives CASSMWVGQSYEQYF.

J is TRBJ1-3 and V is TRBV6-5, with a tentative D call TRBD1 (5 bases). Trimming pared 2 bases from V and 0 bases from J, leaving 17 bases between. Germline V gene data show CDR1 as MNHEY and CDR2 as SVGAGI. The CDR3 is 18 residues long. The CDR3 is CASSYGGVGLFSGNTIYF. CDR3 DNA sequence: TGTGCCAGCAGTTACGGAGGGGTGGGACTCTTCTCTGGAAACACCATATATTTT.

This clonotype was observed a handful of times. The chain joins TRBV4-3 to TRBJ2-1; unclear D gene. CDR3 length: 12 amino acids. CDR1 is LGHNA and CDR2 is YSLEER in the germline V gene. V lost 3 bases and J lost 9, with 9 bases in between. The chain's CDR3 is CASSHLGREQFF. In DNA, the CDR3 is TGCGCCAGCAGCCACCTAGGTCGTGAGCAGTTCTTC.

CDR3 amino acids: CASSTQGVTDTQYF. The CDR3 DNA reads TGTGCCAGCAGCACGCAGGGGGTCACAGATACGCAGTATTTT. The V gene is TRBV5-5, the J gene TRBJ2-3, with 7 positions matching TRBD1. The V segment lost 4 bases and the J segment 2 bases; nucleotides outside the gene matches: 4. In germline, CDR1 is SGHKS, CDR2 YYEKEE (reference sequence). This CDR3 is built from 14 residues.

Many counts were recorded for this clonotype. The V call is TRBV29-1, the J call TRBJ1-1; D remains ambiguous. The CDR3 sequence is 14 residues long. Germline assignment: CDR1 SQVTM and CDR2 ANQGSEA. V gave up 2 bases and J gave up 7 bases, with 17 bases separating them. The CDR3 sequence: CSVETRAQHVEAFF. CDR3 DNA: TGCAGCGTTGAAACCCGCGCCCAACACGTTGAAGCTTTCTTT. Together with reference TRBV29-1 and TRBJ1-1, the CDR3 gives the full variable domain: SAVISQKPSRDICQRGTSLTIQCQVDSQVTMMFWYRQQPGQSLTLIATANQGSEATYESGFVIDKFPISRPNLTFSTLTVSNMSPEDSSIYLCSVETRAQHVEAFFGQGTRLTVV.

This clonotype was observed a handful of times. This chain joins TRBV30 and TRBJ2-5; 11 positions match TRBD2. V was clipped by 5 bases and J by 2 bases; unmatched bases: 4. Germline CDR1 is GTSNPN and CDR2 is SVGIG (reference sequence). The CDR3 contains 14 residues. The CDR3 spells CAWASGGSQETQYF. The CDR3 DNA reads as TGTGCCTGGGCTAGCGGGGGGTCACAAGAGACCCAGTACTTC. Combining the CDR3 with reference TRBV30 and TRBJ2-5 gives the whole variable domain SQTIHQWPATLVQPVGSPLSLECTVEGTSNPNLYWYRQAAGRGLQLLFYSVGIGQISSEVPQNLSASRPQDRQFILSSKKLLLSDSGFYLCAWASGGSQETQYFGPGTRLLVL.

J is TRBJ1-3 and V is TRBV7-2; the D is unclear. Germline V gives CDR1 SGHTA, CDR2 FQGNSA. The CDR3 loop spans 16 amino acids. Trimming took off 2 bases at V and 0 bases at J, with 11 bases between the two ends. This CDR3 is CASSLRATSSGNTIYF. The CDR3 DNA sequence: TGTGCCAGCAGCTTACGAGCGACTAGCTCTGGAAACACCATATATTTT.

V is TRBV6-5 and J is TRBJ2-1; D remains unclear. The CDR3 spans 14 residues. Germline-derived CDR1 and CDR2 are MNHEY and SVGAGI. With 0 bases removed from V and 5 bases from J, the gap between germline ends came to 8 bases. The CDR3 region is CASSYSRTHNEQFF. CDR3 bases: TGTGCCAGCAGTTACTCCAGAACTCACAATGAGCAGTTCTTC.

This clonotype was detected only a few times. The chain uses TRBV12-3 or TRBV12-4 and TRBJ1-2; TRBD1 is a possible D gene (6 bases). V was pared by 6 bases and J by 8 bases, with 13 bases between. The CDR3 is 12 amino acids. CDR3 loop: CASRGGAPGYTF. CDR3 coding DNA: TGTGCCAGCAGGGGGGGGGCTCCCGGCTACACCTTC.

The sample holds a few counts of this clonotype. The J gene is TRBJ2-7, the V gene TRBV14, with D possibly TRBD2 on 6 matching bases. Per germline, CDR1 SGHDN and CDR2 FVKESK. Between the trimmed V and J ends, which lost 4 bases and 10 bases, there was a span of 23 bases. CDR3 length equals 15 residues. The DNA of the CDR3 is TGTGCCAGCAGCCCGCCCGGGACTTTACGGTCATTACAGTACTTC. It yields the protein CASSPPGTLRSLQYF.

This clonotype has only a few counts. The chain combines TRBV5-6 with TRBJ2-1; D could derive from TRBD1 or TRBD2 (6 bases each). The germline CDR1 and CDR2 sequences are SGHDT and YYEEEE. This CDR3 region has 15 residues. Trimming shortened V by 0 bases and J by 4 bases, and 11 bases separated the two germline ends. The CDR3 loop is CASSLGGARYNEQFF. CDR3 DNA sequence: TGTGCCAGCAGCTTGGGGGGGGCGAGGTACAATGAGCAGTTCTTC.